Below are 26 T cell receptor beta chains sequenced from a single sample in a study of cytomegalovirus exposure and HLA in healthy donors. PCR employed 60 Vbeta and 13 Jbeta primers. Generated by immunoSEQ multiplex PCR, the TCRdb table keeps only in-frame clones and is missing some. The sample consists of around 180,000 clones, roughly 84% of them appearing once. The sequenced sample was PBMCs. Every receptor here comes from a boy aged 2-15 years in good health and CMV-seronegative.

This chain connects TRBV6-5 to TRBJ2-2; possible D gene TRBD1, 5 bases. The CDR3 is 12 residues long. Per germline, CDR1 MNHEY and CDR2 SVGAGI. The V gene lost 6 bases and the J gene lost 6 bases, with 8 bases spanning the gap. As DNA, the CDR3 is TGTGCCAGCAGAGGGGTAGCCGGGGAGCTGTTTTTT. This codes for CASRGVAGELFF.

The rearrangement links TRBV30 to TRBJ1-1; perhaps TRBD1 as D (5 bases). Looked up from germline, CDR1 is GTSNPN and CDR2 is SVGIG (reference sequence). The germline V and J ends were trimmed by 2 bases and 1 base, with 8 bases remaining between them. The CDR3 is 13 residues long. The CDR3 nucleotides read TGTGCCTGGAGTAGACAGAGGAACACTGAAGCTTTCTTT. Translated, it gives CAWSRQRNTEAFF.

The J gene is TRBJ2-5, the V gene TRBV5-4; D possibly corresponds to TRBD2 (6 bases). The CDR3 length is 15 residues. Germline CDR1 is SGHNT and CDR2 is YYREEE (reference sequence). With 4 bases removed from V and 3 bases from J, the gap between germline ends came to 16 bases. Here the CDR3 DNA reads TGTGCCAGCAGCGCGGGACCAAACCGTAAAGAGACCCAGTACTTC. It specifies CASSAGPNRKETQYF.

In this sample, this clone turned up once. The chain links TRBV6-1 to TRBJ2-3, with 10 bases fitting TRBD2. The CDR3 totals 14 residues. Germline CDR1 and CDR2: MNHNS and SASEGT. V lost 4 bases and J lost 6; bases outside the gene matches: 4. This CDR3 is CASSGLAGADTQYF. CDR3 coding DNA: TGTGCCAGCAGTGGGCTAGCGGGGGCTGATACGCAGTATTTT.

The rearrangement joins TRBV6-5 to TRBJ1-5; TRBD1 is a possible D gene (5 bases). This CDR3 has 15 amino acids. Per germline, CDR1 MNHEY and CDR2 SVGAGI. Trimming pared 5 bases from V and 2 bases from J, leaving 13 bases between. The CDR3 loop is CASSLQGLGNQPQHF. CDR3 coding DNA: TGTGCCAGCAGTCTTCAGGGTTTGGGCAATCAGCCCCAGCATTTT.

The rearrangement joins TRBV19 to TRBJ1-1, with D unclear. V lost 3 bases and J lost 5, with 10 bases in between. The CDR3 runs 13 residues. The germline CDR1 and CDR2 sequences are LNHDA and SQIVND (reference sequence). CDR3 protein: CASSIGPGTEAFF. The CDR3 DNA follows: TGTGCCAGTAGTATTGGCCCCGGGACTGAAGCTTTCTTT. Full variable domain (outside the CDR3, taken from reference TRBV19 and TRBJ1-1): DGGITQSPKYLFRKEGQNVTLSCEQNLNHDAMYWYRQDPGQGLRLIYYSQIVNDFQKGDIAEGYSVSREKKESFPLTVTSAQKNPTAFYLCASSIGPGTEAFFGQGTRLTVV.

V gene TRBV19 combines with J gene TRBJ1-5; 8 bases line up with TRBD1. V shed 6 bases, J shed 6 bases, and the junction held 7 bases outside the gene matches. Germline lookup yields CDR1 LNHDA and CDR2 SQIVND (reference sequence). This CDR3 comprises 14 residues. The CDR3 DNA sequence: TGTGCCAGTAGACGTGGACAGGGAGCTCAGCCCCAGCATTTT. Amino acid sequence: CASRRGQGAQPQHF.

J is TRBJ1-4 and V is TRBV19, with D possibly being TRBD1 (6 bases). V was trimmed by 7 bases and J by 4 bases, leaving 10 bases between them. CDR3 size: 13 residues. The germline CDR1 and CDR2 sequences are LNHDA and SQIVND (reference sequence). CDR3 amino acids: CASKGVVNEKLFF. In DNA form, the CDR3 reads TGTGCCAGTAAGGGGGTGGTTAATGAAAAACTGTTTTTT.

This chain joins TRBV6-5 and TRBJ1-5, with 10 bases that match TRBD1. This CDR3 contains 15 residues. Germline V gives CDR1 MNHEY, CDR2 SVGAGI. The V gene end was trimmed by 6 bases and the J gene end by 1 base; junction bases not matched to a gene: 3. The CDR3, as DNA: TGTGCCAGCAGAAGACAGGGGGCAAGCAATCAGCCCCAGCATTTT. Residues: CASRRQGASNQPQHF.

This clone was recorded only once. CDR3 sequence reads: CASSKPTGGALGNQPQHF. The DNA for the CDR3 is TGTGCCAGTAGTAAACCAACAGGCGGGGCGCTTGGCAATCAGCCCCAGCATTTT. J is TRBJ1-5 and V is TRBV19; perhaps TRBD1 as D (5 bases). The CDR3 sequence is 18 residues long. Germline CDR1 is LNHDA and CDR2 is SQIVND (reference sequence). V lost 4 bases to trimming and J lost 2 bases, with 21 bases between them. Full variable domain (remainder filled in from reference TRBV19 and TRBJ1-5): DGGITQSPKYLFRKEGQNVTLSCEQNLNHDAMYWYRQDPGQGLRLIYYSQIVNDFQKGDIAEGYSVSREKKESFPLTVTSAQKNPTAFYLCASSKPTGGALGNQPQHFGDGTRLSIL.

The chain is built from TRBV7-3 and TRBJ2-3; a possible D gene is TRBD2 (6 bases). Trimming stripped 5 bases from V and 0 bases from J, with 12 bases between. This CDR3 has 15 residues. The germline CDR1 and CDR2 sequences are SGHTA and FQGTGA. The CDR3 region is CASSRDGGSTDTQYF. CDR3 in DNA: TGTGCCAGCAGCCGGGATGGGGGGAGCACAGATACGCAGTATTTT.

Here the CDR3 reads CATSGRLAGSLRYNEQFF. The CDR3 nucleotides are TGTGCCACCAGCGGAAGACTAGCGGGGAGCCTTAGATACAATGAGCAGTTCTTC. V gene TRBV15 combines with J gene TRBJ2-1; 11 bases match TRBD2. The CDR3 consists of 18 residues. With V trimmed by 5 bases and J by 4 bases, 13 bases remained unmatched. CDR1 and CDR2 (germline): LNHNV, YYDKDF (reference sequence).

The rearrangement links TRBV6-5 to TRBJ1-2; the match to TRBD1 covers 7 bases. From germline, CDR1 is MNHEY and CDR2 SVGAGI. The CDR3 is 12 residues long. Trimming cost V 11 bases and J 7 bases; bases outside gene matches: 10. The CDR3 bases are TGTGCCGTCCTGAACAGGGGATTTGGCTACACCTTC. As protein: CAVLNRGFGYTF.

This rearrangement joins TRBV7-9 to TRBJ1-1; no definite D call. Germline values: CDR1 SEHNR, CDR2 FQNEAQ (reference sequence). The CDR3 covers 11 residues. The V end lost 10 bases, the J end lost 5 bases, and 11 bases lay between the germline ends. The CDR3 DNA sequence: TGTGCCACCGGGTCGGGGACTGAAGCTTTCTTT. Translating gives CATGSGTEAFF.

A word on this clone: This sample includes further DNA sequences coding for the same CDR3. The rearrangement links TRBV4-1 to TRBJ2-7; no clear D. Germline CDR1 reads MGHRA; CDR2 reads YSYEKL. Trimming removed 4 bases at V and 0 bases at J, with 4 bases between. The CDR3 spans 12 residues. The CDR3, as DNA: TGCGCCAGCAGCCCTAACTCCTACGAGCAGTACTTC. The encoded protein is CASSPNSYEQYF.

The genes are TRBV27 and TRBJ2-1, with D unresolved. V gave up 3 bases and J gave up 12 bases, with 15 bases separating them. Germline lookup yields CDR1 MNHEY and CDR2 SMNVEV (reference sequence). This CDR3 is 13 amino acids long. The CDR3 DNA reads TGTGCCAGCAGTTTCCCGGGTCCTTCTATGCAGTTCTTC. It encodes CASSFPGPSMQFF.

This clone has only a few counts. This chain links TRBV6-6 with TRBJ1-4, with D perhaps TRBD1 (5 bases). The CDR3 has 14 residues. Per germline, CDR1 MNHNY and CDR2 SVGAGI (reference sequence). The V end lost 6 bases, the J end lost 3 bases, and 11 bases lay between the germline ends. Here the CDR3 reads CASSLGRPNEKLFF. In DNA form, the CDR3 reads TGTGCCAGCAGCTTGGGGCGTCCTAATGAAAAACTGTTTTTT.

The J gene is TRBJ2-7, the V gene TRBV4-2; maybe TRBD1 (6 bases). Germline loops: CDR1 LGHNA, CDR2 YNFKEQ. The CDR3 is 14 residues long. With 0 bases removed from V and 7 bases from J, the gap between germline ends came to 13 bases. CDR3 nucleotides: TGTGCCAGCAGCCAAGATAATGCAGGGGAAGAGCAGTACTTC. As protein: CASSQDNAGEEQYF.

The sample holds a few counts of this clone. V gene TRBV4-1 combines with J gene TRBJ2-4, with 13 bases matching TRBD2. Germline V lookup: CDR1 MGHRA, CDR2 YSYEKL. This CDR3 contains 18 residues. V was clipped by 3 bases and J by 0 bases; unmatched bases: 5. CDR3 amino acids: CASSQTSGGLLAKNIQYF. CDR3 DNA sequence: TGCGCCAGCAGCCAGACTAGCGGGGGGTTGCTAGCCAAAAACATTCAGTACTTC.

The rearrangement joins TRBV7-9 to TRBJ2-1, with 8 nucleotides matching TRBD1. V gave up 5 bases and J gave up 4 bases; unmatched junction bases: 16. Per germline, CDR1 SEHNR and CDR2 FQNEAQ (reference sequence). The CDR3 consists of 18 residues. The CDR3 nucleotides are TGTGCCAGCAGCATTAATTGGACAGGGATTAAAACATACAATGAGCAGTTCTTC. The encoded protein is CASSINWTGIKTYNEQFF.

This rearrangement joins TRBV4-3 to TRBJ2-3; D is perhaps TRBD1 (7 bases). CDR1 and CDR2 (germline): LGHNA, YSLEER. V was shortened by 8 bases and J by 2 bases, with 11 bases between the two germline ends. The CDR3 covers 13 residues. Written as DNA, the CDR3 is TGCGCCAGCGCGGGACAGCTCACAGATACGCAGTATTTT. Its protein is CASAGQLTDTQYF.

This rearrangement joins TRBV18 to TRBJ2-7; 10 bases are shared with TRBD2. In germline, CDR1 is KGHSH, CDR2 LQKENI. The CDR3 consists of 13 residues. The V segment lost 3 bases and the J segment 4 bases; nucleotides outside the gene matches: 0. CDR3 DNA: TGTGCCAGCTCACCGGGACTAGCGTACGAGCAGTACTTC. This codes for CASSPGLAYEQYF.

V is TRBV11-1 and J is TRBJ2-7, with D perhaps TRBD2 (6 bases). The CDR3 runs 16 residues. The V and J ends lost 1 base and 3 bases respectively, with 16 bases between them. CDR1 is SGHAT, CDR2 FQDESV, per germline (reference sequence). The CDR3 nucleotides read TGTGCCAGCAGCTTAGGGGGGGACGGGCGCTACTACGAGCAGTACTTC. Its protein product is CASSLGGDGRYYEQYF.

The J gene is TRBJ2-1, the V gene TRBV7-8, with TRBD2 matching 7 bases. J lost 4 bases, V lost 2 bases, and 14 bases had no gene match. Germline V CDR1 and CDR2: SGHVS, FQNEAQ. The CDR3 sequence is 18 residues long. Here the CDR3 DNA reads TGTGCCAGCAGCTTATCGGGGGAGGGGCTCTACCTTTACAATGAGCAGTTCTTC. Amino acid sequence: CASSLSGEGLYLYNEQFF.

V usage is TRBV5-6 and J usage is TRBJ1-1; D uncertain. The CDR3 is 14 amino acids. Germline-derived CDR1 and CDR2 are SGHDT and YYEEEE. V gave up 0 bases and J gave up 1 base, with 7 bases separating them. In DNA form, the CDR3 reads TGTGCCAGCAGCTTGGCCGGGAGGAACACTGAAGCTTTCTTT. Translation: CASSLAGRNTEAFF.

The rearrangement uses TRBV11-2 and TRBJ2-1; D is unresolved. The CDR3 extends over 15 amino acids. The germline V and J ends were trimmed by 2 bases and 0 bases, with 8 bases remaining between them. From germline, CDR1 is SGHAT and CDR2 FQNNGV. CDR3 nucleotide sequence: TGTGCCAGCAGCTTACAGGCAAGCTCCTACAATGAGCAGTTCTTC. It yields the protein CASSLQASSYNEQFF.